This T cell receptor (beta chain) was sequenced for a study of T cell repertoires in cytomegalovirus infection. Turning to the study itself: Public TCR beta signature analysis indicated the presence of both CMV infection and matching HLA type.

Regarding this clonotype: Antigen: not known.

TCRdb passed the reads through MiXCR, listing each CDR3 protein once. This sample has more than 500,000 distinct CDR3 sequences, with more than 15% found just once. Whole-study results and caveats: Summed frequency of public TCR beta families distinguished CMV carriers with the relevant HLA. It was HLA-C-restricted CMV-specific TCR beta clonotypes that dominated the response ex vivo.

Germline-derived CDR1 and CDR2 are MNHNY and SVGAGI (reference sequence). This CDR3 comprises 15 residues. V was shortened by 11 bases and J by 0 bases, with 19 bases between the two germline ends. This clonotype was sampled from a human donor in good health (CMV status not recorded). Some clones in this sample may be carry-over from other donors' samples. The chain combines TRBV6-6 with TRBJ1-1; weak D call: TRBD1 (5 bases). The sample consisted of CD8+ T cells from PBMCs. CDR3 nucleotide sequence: TGTGCCTCTCAGGGCGAGGCCGGAATGAACACTGAAGCTTTCTTT. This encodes CASQGEAGMNTEAFF.